A selection of T cell receptor beta chains follows, all from one sample in a study of blood T cell repertoires in COVID-19. Sequencing used immunoSEQ multiplex PCR; TCRdb keeps in-frame clones, though not all of them. Altogether tens of thousands of clones are present, about 83% being singletons, with the ten largest covering 6.3%. The specimen was peripheral blood. The receptors originated from a man between 65 and 79 years old with COVID-19, enrolled during active disease. CDR3s leave out the opening cysteine and the closing phenylalanine or tryptophan. Fields, in order: V gene, J gene, CDR3 protein.

>TRBV9|TRBJ2-7
ASSVFGTAGSYEQY
>TRBV2|TRBJ2-7
ASSRGISYEQY
>TRBV6-6|TRBJ1-1
ASGDQGASTEAF
>TRBV4-3|TRBJ2-1
ASSQDGEAYNEQF
>TRBV19|TRBJ1-6
ASSRPTGTNSPLH
>TRBV28|TRBJ2-3
ASSSLAGSSTDTQY
>TRBV6-6|TRBJ1-5
ASTVGGGRQPQH
>TRBV24-1|TRBJ2-3
ATSDPGSGGSTDTQY
>TRBV7-8|TRBJ2-7
ASSLFTSGKTGYEQY
>TRBV14|TRBJ2-7
ASSLKTGYEQY
>TRBV5-1|TRBJ2-3
ASSRGLAGGTDTQY
>TRBV7-9|TRBJ2-3
ASSLQRERTDTQY
>TRBV3-1/TRBV3-2|TRBJ2-7
ASSQGGGISSYEQY
>TRBV5-1|TRBJ2-2
ASSFGGGNTGELF
>TRBV2|TRBJ2-7
ASNRDSYEQY
>TRBV13|TRBJ1-2
ASSARAGIGYGYT
>TRBV15|TRBJ2-1
ATSRGLAGGDEQF
>TRBV11-2|TRBJ1-6
ASSFTGNNSPLH
>TRBV28|TRBJ2-1
ASSTNLYNEQF
>TRBV30|TRBJ1-4
AWSRGQGNEKLF
>TRBV7-8|TRBJ2-3
ASSLLESTDTQY
>TRBV6-5|TRBJ1-4
ASSTRGRPGKLF
>TRBV6-5|TRBJ1-1
ASRQWDTEAF
>TRBV7-2|TRBJ1-2
ASSLGQQGAVDGYT
>TRBV9|TRBJ2-1
ASSVATTGEQF
>TRBV11-3|TRBJ2-1
ASSSSPTSGTRGEQF
>TRBV27|TRBJ2-7
ASSSYPSGELQY
>TRBV7-6|TRBJ2-1
ASSLGGGRQPYNEQF
>TRBV30|TRBJ1-1
AWSPQGKENTEAF